Shown below are 32 T cell receptor beta chains from a single sample sequenced in a study of shared clonotypes between healthy human individuals. Naive CD8 cells comprised CD45RO-negative, CCR7-positively selected cells, excluding terminally differentiated effector memory CD45RA+ cells. TCRdb's table, derived via immunoSEQ multiplex PCR, lists solely in-frame clones and lacks some. The data hold about 2 million clones, with about 95% observed a single time. Material for sequencing was naive CD8+ T cells sorted from blood. The receptors derive from a man aged 18-30 years in good health.

The rearrangement uses TRBV11-2 and TRBJ2-7, with D unclear. Deletions cut 3 bases from V and 3 bases from J, with 9 bases between. The germline V gene has CDR1 SGHAT and CDR2 FQNNGV. CDR3 length equals 13 residues. In DNA, the CDR3 is TGTGCCAGCAGCTTCTCCCAATTCTACGAGCAGTACTTC. Amino acid sequence: CASSFSQFYEQYF.

Concerning this clone itself: Additional DNA sequences in this sample encode the identical CDR3. J is TRBJ1-5 and V is TRBV7-2; no definite D call. Trimming left V 1 base short and J 0 bases short, with 7 bases between. This CDR3 has 15 amino acids. Germline values: CDR1 SGHTA, CDR2 FQGNSA. CDR3 sequence reads: CASSLGRYSNQPQHF. In DNA, the CDR3 is TGTGCCAGCAGCTTAGGGCGGTATAGCAATCAGCCCCAGCATTTT. Complete variable domain (other parts from reference TRBV7-2 and TRBJ1-5): GAGVSQSPSNKVTEKGKDVELRCDPISGHTALYWYRQSLGQGLEFLIYFQGNSAPDKSGLPSDRFSAERTGGSVSTLTIQRTQQEDSAVYLCASSLGRYSNQPQHFGDGTRLSIL.

The chain has TRBV30 and TRBJ1-2; D gene ambiguous. The germline V gene encodes CDR1 GTSNPN and CDR2 SVGIG (reference sequence). CDR3 length: 13 amino acids. V was pared by 1 base and J by 3 bases, with 9 bases between. CDR3 loop: CAWSGTGHYGYTF. For the CDR3, the DNA is TGTGCCTGGAGTGGTACTGGCCACTATGGCTACACCTTC.

This clone was found once. Within the sample, other DNA sequences also encode this same CDR3. The chain is built from TRBV18 and TRBJ2-7, with TRBD1 matching over 8 bases. Unmatched junction bases numbered 2, after V lost 4 bases and J lost 3 bases. The V gene's germline CDR1 is KGHSH and CDR2 LQKENI. The length of the CDR3 is 13 residues. Written as DNA, the CDR3 is TGTGCCAGCTCACTTGGACAGGGCTACGAGCAGTACTTC. This sequence encodes CASSLGQGYEQYF.

The J gene is TRBJ2-4, the V gene TRBV7-8; no firm D call. Per germline, CDR1 SGHVS and CDR2 FQNEAQ. The CDR3 length is 15 residues. V was pared by 3 bases and J by 0 bases, with 9 bases between. CDR3 sequence: CASSLGLLAKNIQYF. The CDR3 DNA reads TGTGCCAGCAGCTTGGGGTTGCTAGCCAAAAACATTCAGTACTTC.

The chain employs TRBV5-1 and TRBJ2-7; no firm D call. The CDR3 is 13 residues long. CDR1 and CDR2 from the germline V gene are SGHRS and YFSETQ. V was cut by 0 bases and J by 4 bases, with 8 bases left in between. The CDR3 is CASSLAVRYEQYF. In DNA, the CDR3 is TGCGCCAGCAGCTTGGCGGTTCGTTACGAGCAGTACTTC.

The V gene is TRBV7-9, the J gene TRBJ2-7; D unresolved. The CDR3 consists of 11 residues. Germline CDR1 SEHNR, CDR2 FQNEAQ (reference sequence). V gave up 8 bases and J gave up 6 bases, with 11 bases separating them. CDR3 protein: CASFSGSEQYF. CDR3 DNA sequence: TGTGCCAGCTTTTCAGGTTCCGAGCAGTACTTC.

This clone was seen only a few times. V gene TRBV19 combines with J gene TRBJ2-3, with TRBD2 matching 7 bases. With 6 bases clipped from V and 2 bases from J, the junction kept 17 bases outside the gene matches. The CDR3 covers 18 residues. CDR1 is LNHDA, CDR2 SQIVND, per germline (reference sequence). The CDR3 reads CASSSAGGSDPITDTQYF. CDR3 sequence (DNA): TGTGCCAGTAGCTCAGCCGGCGGGAGTGATCCCATCACAGATACGCAGTATTTT.

The chain joins TRBV7-9 to TRBJ2-2; D unresolved. Germline loops: CDR1 SEHNR, CDR2 FQNEAQ (reference sequence). V was pared by 5 bases and J by 1 base, with 5 bases between. The CDR3 covers 13 residues. The CDR3 loop is CASSVRNTGELFF. In nucleotides, the CDR3 is TGTGCCAGCAGCGTCAGGAACACCGGGGAGCTGTTTTTT.

Here the CDR3 DNA reads TGTGCCACCAGCCACCCGGAAAACACCGGGGAGCTGTTTTTT. Its protein is CATSHPENTGELFF. The chain carries TRBV15 and TRBJ2-2; D unresolved. The CDR3 extends over 14 amino acids. Germline-derived CDR1 and CDR2 are LNHNV and YYDKDF (reference sequence). V was pared by 5 bases and J by 2 bases, with 9 bases between.

V gene TRBV4-1 combines with J gene TRBJ1-6; D not certain. V was pared by 2 bases and J by 10 bases, with 12 bases between. There are 14 residues in the CDR3. Germline lookup yields CDR1 MGHRA and CDR2 YSYEKL. CDR3 sequence (DNA): TGCGCCAGCAGCCAACCATACGAGGAGTCACCCCTCCACTTT. It yields the protein CASSQPYEESPLHF.

The V gene is TRBV29-1, the J gene TRBJ1-3; D is unclear. The CDR3 has 12 amino acids. Germline CDR1 reads SQVTM; CDR2 reads ANQGSEA. V was clipped by 7 bases and J by 0 bases, with 7 bases between them. The CDR3 loop is CSGMVSGNTIYF. CDR3 DNA: TGCAGCGGGATGGTCTCTGGAAACACCATATATTTT.

This sequence joins TRBV5-6 and TRBJ2-2, with 8 bases identical to TRBD1. From germline, CDR1 is SGHDT and CDR2 YYEEEE. J gave up 4 bases and V 0 bases, and 2 bases lay outside the gene matches. CDR3 size: 15 residues. Written as DNA, the CDR3 is TGTGCCAGCAGCTTGGCAGGGGGCGGCACCGGGGAGCTGTTTTTT. Its translation is CASSLAGGGTGELFF.

This chain links TRBV4-3 with TRBJ2-5, with TRBD1 identical over 7 bases. Germline V gene data show CDR1 as LGHNA and CDR2 as YSLEER. The ends lost 4 bases at V and 1 base at J; junction bases unmatched: 6. There are 15 residues in the CDR3. The CDR3: CASSRTTGSQETQYF. CDR3 nucleotides: TGCGCCAGCAGCCGAACGACAGGGAGCCAAGAGACCCAGTACTTC.

This rearrangement joins TRBV9 to TRBJ2-7; D gene unclear. Per germline, CDR1 SGDLS and CDR2 YYNGEE. CDR3 length: 15 amino acids. The ends were cut back, 3 bases at V and 2 bases at J, with 15 bases in the middle. CDR3 sequence reads: CASSAGGAMAYEQYF. The CDR3 coding sequence is TGTGCCAGCAGCGCCGGTGGCGCCATGGCCTACGAGCAGTACTTC.

The chain is built from TRBV6-6 and TRBJ2-5, with D unclear. Germline-derived CDR1 and CDR2 are MNHNY and SVGAGI (reference sequence). The length of the CDR3 is 13 residues. Between the trimmed V and J ends, which lost 6 bases and 5 bases, there was a span of 13 bases. This CDR3 reads CASSSVPPETQYF. DNA for the CDR3: TGTGCCAGCAGCTCTGTCCCCCCCGAGACCCAGTACTTC.

The V gene is TRBV7-9, the J gene TRBJ2-5; 8 bases agree with TRBD2. The germline V gene encodes CDR1 SEHNR and CDR2 FQNEAQ (reference sequence). The CDR3 totals 14 residues. V gave up 5 bases and J gave up 2 bases; unmatched junction bases: 4. The CDR3 loop reads CASSETSVQETQYF. The CDR3 DNA is TGTGCCAGCAGCGAGACTAGCGTTCAAGAGACCCAGTACTTC.

The chain carries TRBV7-9 and TRBJ2-3; TRBD1 is a possible D gene (6 bases). V was pared by 5 bases and J by 0 bases, with 12 bases between. The germline V gene encodes CDR1 SEHNR and CDR2 FQNEAQ (reference sequence). This CDR3 comprises 15 residues. The DNA for the CDR3 is TGTGCCAGCAGCATACCAGGGGAAAGCACAGATACGCAGTATTTT. Its protein is CASSIPGESTDTQYF.

This rearrangement joins TRBV5-4 to TRBJ2-7; D is ambiguous. The CDR3 has 16 amino acids. The V gene lost 0 bases and the J gene lost 6 bases, with 19 bases spanning the gap. Germline V gene sequence: CDR1 SGHNT, CDR2 YYREEE (reference sequence). CDR3 loop: CASSLGANFVESEQYF. CDR3 DNA: TGTGCCAGCAGCTTGGGAGCCAATTTCGTGGAAAGCGAGCAGTACTTC.

The gene calls are TRBV19 and TRBJ2-1; 14 bases map to TRBD2. After removal of 7 bases from V and 6 bases from J, the junction contained 5 bases not matched to a gene. CDR3 length: 15 amino acids. Per germline, CDR1 LNHDA and CDR2 SQIVND (reference sequence). Written as DNA, the CDR3 is TGTGCCAGTATCTCGACTAGCGGGGGGGCCAATGAGCAGTTCTTC. It translates to CASISTSGGANEQFF. Looking up the rest from reference TRBV19 and TRBJ2-1 gives the full variable domain: DGGITQSPKYLFRKEGQNVTLSCEQNLNHDAMYWYRQDPGQGLRLIYYSQIVNDFQKGDIAEGYSVSREKKESFPLTVTSAQKNPTAFYLCASISTSGGANEQFFGPGTRLTVL.

Note on this clone: At the DNA level, this CDR3 is encoded by other sequences in the same sample as well. The V gene is TRBV4-1, the J gene TRBJ2-7, with a tentative D call TRBD2 (5 bases). V lost 3 bases and J 2 bases, leaving 8 bases between the germline ends. The germline CDR1 and CDR2 sequences are MGHRA and YSYEKL. CDR3 length equals 13 residues. Written as DNA, the CDR3 is TGCGCCAGCAGCCAGATCGGGACCTACGAGCAGTACTTC. Translating it yields CASSQIGTYEQYF.

As concerns this clone: Additional DNA sequences in this sample encode the identical CDR3. The gene calls are TRBV27 and TRBJ2-2; D uncertain. Germline CDR1 is MNHEY and CDR2 is SMNVEV (reference sequence). The CDR3 has 12 residues. The V gene lost 4 bases and the J gene lost 6 bases, with 6 bases spanning the gap. The CDR3 here is CASSSGAGELFF. CDR3 in DNA: TGTGCCAGCAGTTCGGGTGCCGGGGAGCTGTTTTTT.

The genes are TRBV27 and TRBJ2-6; 9 bases match TRBD1. The junction had 8 bases not matched to a gene; V was cut back by 6 bases and J by 2 bases. Germline values: CDR1 MNHEY, CDR2 SMNVEV (reference sequence). CDR3 size: 17 residues. CDR3 coding DNA: TGTGCCAGCAGCCCGACAGGGGGGCCGACTGGGGCCAACGTCCTGACTTTC. Translated: CASSPTGGPTGANVLTF.

The chain combines TRBV11-2 with TRBJ2-3, with D maybe TRBD1 (7 bases). The CDR3 consists of 17 residues. V shed 6 bases and J shed 3 bases, with 22 bases lying between them. From germline, CDR1 is SGHAT and CDR2 FQNNGV. The CDR3 loop is CASSPTVTGRRTDTQYF. For the CDR3, the DNA is TGTGCCAGCAGTCCGACCGTGACAGGGAGGAGGACAGATACGCAGTATTTT.

This chain joins TRBV6-5 and TRBJ1-6, with D possibly matching TRBD1 (5 bases). Trimming shortened V by 0 bases and J by 11 bases, and 17 bases separated the two germline ends. Germline lookup yields CDR1 MNHEY and CDR2 SVGAGI. This CDR3 spans 16 amino acids. For the CDR3, the DNA is TGTGCCAGCAGTTACTCCCCGGGTCCAGGGCTCCCACCCCTCCACTTT. Protein: CASSYSPGPGLPPLHF.

In its sample, this clone was seen once. This rearrangement joins TRBV6-6 to TRBJ2-7; D could derive from TRBD1 or TRBD2 (5 bases each). Germline V gene lookup returns CDR1 MNHNY and CDR2 SVGAGI (reference sequence). The CDR3 runs to 14 residues. With 5 bases removed from V and 2 bases from J, the gap between germline ends came to 13 bases. CDR3 bases: TGTGCCAGCAGTATCGGGACGGATACCTACGAGCAGTACTTC. It yields the protein CASSIGTDTYEQYF.

V gene TRBV19 combines with J gene TRBJ2-7; D not certain. Germline CDR1 LNHDA, CDR2 SQIVND (reference sequence). This CDR3 spans 12 amino acids. V was cut by 6 bases and J by 6 bases, with 12 bases left in between. CDR3 sequence (DNA): TGTGCCAGTAGCGGAGCCCTGGGCGAGCAGTACTTC. It is translated as CASSGALGEQYF. The variable domain in full, with the rest retrieved from reference TRBV19 and TRBJ2-7, is DGGITQSPKYLFRKEGQNVTLSCEQNLNHDAMYWYRQDPGQGLRLIYYSQIVNDFQKGDIAEGYSVSREKKESFPLTVTSAQKNPTAFYLCASSGALGEQYFGPGTRLTVT.

The chain joins TRBV5-1 to TRBJ2-5; a possible D gene is TRBD2 (5 bases). Germline CDR1 and CDR2: SGHRS and YFSETQ. The CDR3 extends over 13 amino acids. V lost 3 bases, J lost 2 bases, and 8 bases lay in between. The DNA for the CDR3 is TGCGCCAGCAGCTACGAGCGGCAAGAGACCCAGTACTTC. It encodes CASSYERQETQYF.

CDR3 protein: CASSPEAGMSYEQYF. The DNA for the CDR3 is TGCGCCAGCAGCCCTGAGGCAGGGATGTCCTACGAGCAGTACTTC. The chain joins TRBV5-1 to TRBJ2-7; a possible D gene is TRBD1 (5 bases). The CDR3 spans 15 residues. V was clipped by 4 bases and J by 1 base, with 15 bases between them. Germline assignment: CDR1 SGHRS and CDR2 YFSETQ.

This clone appeared once. The chain links TRBV2 to TRBJ1-2; 7 bases map to TRBD1. Germline CDR1 and CDR2: SNHLY and FYNNEI. Trimming removed 0 bases from V and 8 bases from J; junction bases left unmatched: 12. The CDR3 has 16 residues. CDR3 coding DNA: TGTGCCAGCAGTGAAGCGTGGGACAGCCGGGCGGGGGGCTACACCTTC. As protein: CASSEAWDSRAGGYTF. Variable domain in full (rest from reference TRBV2 and TRBJ1-2): EPEVTQTPSHQVTQMGQEVILRCVPISNHLYFYWYRQILGQKVEFLVSFYNNEISEKSEIFDDQFSVERPDGSNFTLKIRSTKLEDSAMYFCASSEAWDSRAGGYTFGSGTRLTVV.

The chain recombines TRBV29-1 with TRBJ2-7, with 8 bases identical to TRBD1. V dropped 5 bases and J dropped 5; count of bases not matched to a gene: 5. CDR3 length: 12 amino acids. CDR1 SQVTM and CDR2 ANQGSEA come from the germline V gene. The chain's CDR3 is CSVTDRVHEQYF. CDR3 coding DNA: TGCAGCGTTACGGACAGGGTCCACGAGCAGTACTTC.

The rearrangement joins TRBV2 to TRBJ2-1, with 8 nucleotides matching TRBD1. CDR1 is SNHLY, CDR2 FYNNEI, per germline. V shed 5 bases and J 4 bases; nucleotides not matched to a gene: 4. This CDR3 contains 14 residues. CDR3 sequence reads: CASSSTGGYNEQFF. CDR3 DNA sequence: TGTGCCAGCAGTTCTACAGGGGGTTACAATGAGCAGTTCTTC. The full variable domain, with the rest looked up from reference TRBV2 and TRBJ2-1, is EPEVTQTPSHQVTQMGQEVILRCVPISNHLYFYWYRQILGQKVEFLVSFYNNEISEKSEIFDDQFSVERPDGSNFTLKIRSTKLEDSAMYFCASSSTGGYNEQFFGPGTRLTVL.